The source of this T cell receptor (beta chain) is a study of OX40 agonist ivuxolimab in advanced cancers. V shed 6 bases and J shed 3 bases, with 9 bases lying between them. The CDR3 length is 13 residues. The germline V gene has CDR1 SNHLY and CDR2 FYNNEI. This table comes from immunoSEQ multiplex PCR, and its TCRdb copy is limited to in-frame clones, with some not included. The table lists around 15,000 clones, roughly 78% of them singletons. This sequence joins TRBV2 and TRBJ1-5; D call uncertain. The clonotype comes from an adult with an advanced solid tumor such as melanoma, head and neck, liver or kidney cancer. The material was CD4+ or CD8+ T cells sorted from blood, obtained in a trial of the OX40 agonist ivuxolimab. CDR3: CASSAGLNQPQHF. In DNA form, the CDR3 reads TGTGCCAGCAGCGCAGGTCTCAATCAGCCCCAGCATTTT.